These T cell receptor beta chains were read from a single sample in a study of Ad26.COV2.S vaccination and SARS-CoV-2 variants. Assay used: immunoSEQ multiplex PCR; TCRdb lists only in-frame clones, some missing. Found here are about 350,000 clones, approximately 90% of them singletons; the top ten hold under 6%. The starting material was peripheral blood, obtained in a trial of Ad26.COV2.S vaccine versus placebo. These TCRs come from a person aged 18-65 years who received the Ad26.COV2.S COVID-19 vaccine or a placebo. Both conserved end residues are part of each CDR3. Fields, in order: CDR3 protein, V gene, J gene.

CDR3aa: CASSFGGFEKLFF; v_gene: TRBV12-3/TRBV12-4; j_gene: TRBJ1-4
CDR3aa: CASSEGWGLEETQYF; v_gene: TRBV6-1; j_gene: TRBJ2-5
CDR3aa: CASSLEAKVTYGYTF; v_gene: TRBV5-6; j_gene: TRBJ1-2
CDR3aa: CASSYRPNTEAFF; v_gene: TRBV7-9; j_gene: TRBJ1-1
CDR3aa: CASSVGSLSTDTQYF; v_gene: TRBV9; j_gene: TRBJ2-3
CDR3aa: CASSQDWSGVGYGYTF; v_gene: TRBV4-3; j_gene: TRBJ1-2
CDR3aa: CASSLSMRPGVPYNEQFF; v_gene: TRBV27; j_gene: TRBJ2-1
CDR3aa: CASSRLAGGPYNEQFF; v_gene: TRBV7-9; j_gene: TRBJ2-1
CDR3aa: CASSVGVTSEAFF; v_gene: TRBV9; j_gene: TRBJ1-1
CDR3aa: CAISVTTNTEAFF; v_gene: TRBV10-3; j_gene: TRBJ1-1
CDR3aa: CASSYPGPQHF; v_gene: TRBV6-6; j_gene: TRBJ1-5
CDR3aa: CASSRRDSPYEQYF; v_gene: TRBV13; j_gene: TRBJ2-7
CDR3aa: CATSRDLQEYGYTF; v_gene: TRBV15; j_gene: TRBJ1-2
CDR3aa: CASTMDMGPHYEQYF; v_gene: TRBV2; j_gene: TRBJ2-7
CDR3aa: CASTFDRAANSPLHF; v_gene: TRBV7-2; j_gene: TRBJ1-6
CDR3aa: CASSPPGQASYEQYF; v_gene: TRBV28; j_gene: TRBJ2-7
CDR3aa: CASSPIGAGYNSPLHF; v_gene: TRBV9; j_gene: TRBJ1-6
CDR3aa: CASSFHRLLRTGPYNEQFF; v_gene: TRBV11-2; j_gene: TRBJ2-1
CDR3aa: CASSSSGQGSTEAFF; v_gene: TRBV19; j_gene: TRBJ1-1
CDR3aa: CASSGGVNEKLFF; v_gene: TRBV5-1; j_gene: TRBJ1-4
CDR3aa: CSASGISGRRGETQYF; v_gene: TRBV20-1; j_gene: TRBJ2-5
CDR3aa: CASSYLTGREETQYF; v_gene: TRBV6-6; j_gene: TRBJ2-5
CDR3aa: CATSRDKADTQYF; v_gene: TRBV15; j_gene: TRBJ2-3
CDR3aa: CASSLLRNSPLHF; v_gene: TRBV7-8; j_gene: TRBJ1-6
CDR3aa: CACNPLATEAFF; v_gene: TRBV30; j_gene: TRBJ1-1
CDR3aa: CASSLELTGTRTGELFF; v_gene: TRBV11-3; j_gene: TRBJ2-2
CDR3aa: CSVWTSDDYEQYF; v_gene: TRBV29-1; j_gene: TRBJ2-7
CDR3aa: CAIGQGNEQFF; v_gene: TRBV10-3; j_gene: TRBJ2-1
CDR3aa: CASSQTGTFTDTQYF; v_gene: TRBV5-4; j_gene: TRBJ2-3
CDR3aa: CAISGGAIGYGYTF; v_gene: TRBV10-3; j_gene: TRBJ1-2
CDR3aa: CATAVGNTIYF; v_gene: TRBV12-3/TRBV12-4; j_gene: TRBJ1-3
CDR3aa: CASSSPRRTDTQYF; v_gene: TRBV28; j_gene: TRBJ2-3
CDR3aa: CANGGDGANVLTF; v_gene: TRBV21-1; j_gene: TRBJ2-6
CDR3aa: CACDRPKEKLFF; v_gene: TRBV30; j_gene: TRBJ1-4
CDR3aa: CATSGPGADQPQHF; v_gene: TRBV24-1; j_gene: TRBJ1-5
CDR3aa: CATRSGIADTQYF; v_gene: TRBV12-3/TRBV12-4; j_gene: TRBJ2-3
CDR3aa: CASSSRRDHPVADTQYF; v_gene: TRBV13; j_gene: TRBJ2-3
CDR3aa: CASSEALGAKAFF; v_gene: TRBV6-1; j_gene: TRBJ1-1
CDR3aa: CASSQVTGGYEQYF; v_gene: TRBV4-2; j_gene: TRBJ2-7
CDR3aa: CASSLRLGSGAGYTF; v_gene: TRBV19; j_gene: TRBJ1-2
CDR3aa: CASRTGQGAYEQYF; v_gene: TRBV6-6; j_gene: TRBJ2-7
CDR3aa: CASSYSQGAQPQHF; v_gene: TRBV6-2/TRBV6-3; j_gene: TRBJ1-5
CDR3aa: CASNPSGGLNTEAFF; v_gene: TRBV9; j_gene: TRBJ1-1
CDR3aa: CAWSVWAGYNEQFF; v_gene: TRBV30; j_gene: TRBJ2-1
CDR3aa: CASSRQPSGNTIYF; v_gene: TRBV6-5; j_gene: TRBJ1-3
CDR3aa: CATSDPKGSEQETQYF; v_gene: TRBV24-1; j_gene: TRBJ2-5
CDR3aa: CSASLPGDRYDQPQHF; v_gene: TRBV20-1; j_gene: TRBJ1-5
CDR3aa: CASSADSNSPLHF; v_gene: TRBV5-1; j_gene: TRBJ1-6